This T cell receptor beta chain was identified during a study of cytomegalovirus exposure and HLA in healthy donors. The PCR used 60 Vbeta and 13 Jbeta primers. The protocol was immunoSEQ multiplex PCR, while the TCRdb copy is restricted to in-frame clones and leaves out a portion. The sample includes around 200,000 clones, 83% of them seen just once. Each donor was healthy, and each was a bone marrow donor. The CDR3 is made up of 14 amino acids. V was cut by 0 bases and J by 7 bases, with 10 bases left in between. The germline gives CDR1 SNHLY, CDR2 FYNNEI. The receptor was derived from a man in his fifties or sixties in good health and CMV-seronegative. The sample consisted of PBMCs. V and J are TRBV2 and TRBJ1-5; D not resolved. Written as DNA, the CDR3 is TGTGCCAGCAGTGAAGCGCGGTTGAGACAGCCCCAGCATTTT. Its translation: CASSEARLRQPQHF.